This passage covers 9 T cell receptor beta chains from one sample sequenced in a study of blood T cell repertoires in COVID-19. TCRdb keeps only in-frame clones here, not all; method: immunoSEQ multiplex PCR. The sample yields about 320,000 clones, roughly 85% seen once. Sequenced sample: PBMCs or T cells enriched from blood (not recorded which). The receptors here all came from a woman under 40 who had been exposed to COVID-19.

In this sample, this clone turned up once. This sequence joins TRBV19 and TRBJ1-5; D not resolved. V was trimmed by 8 bases and J by 3 bases, leaving 20 bases between them. CDR3 length: 16 residues. The germline V gene encodes CDR1 LNHDA and CDR2 SQIVND (reference sequence). CDR3 bases: TGTGCCAGTGAGGGAGGTTTAAGTGGCTTCAATCAGCCCCAGCATTTT. Translating gives CASEGGLSGFNQPQHF. Combining the CDR3 with reference TRBV19 and TRBJ1-5 gives the whole variable domain DGGITQSPKYLFRKEGQNVTLSCEQNLNHDAMYWYRQDPGQGLRLIYYSQIVNDFQKGDIAEGYSVSREKKESFPLTVTSAQKNPTAFYLCASEGGLSGFNQPQHFGDGTRLSIL.

The chain couples TRBV4-1 to TRBJ1-3; D is unclear. The V and J ends lost 0 bases and 2 bases respectively, with 8 bases between them. CDR1 and CDR2 from the germline V gene are MGHRA and YSYEKL. The CDR3 is 15 amino acids. CDR3 region: CASSQDRGPGNTIYF. The DNA for the CDR3 is TGCGCCAGCAGCCAAGATCGGGGTCCTGGAAACACCATATATTTT.

The J gene is TRBJ2-3, the V gene TRBV7-9; 9 bases align to TRBD1. Per germline, CDR1 SEHNR and CDR2 FQNEAQ (reference sequence). The V gene end was trimmed by 5 bases and the J gene end by 6 bases; junction bases not matched to a gene: 6. This CDR3 has 14 amino acids. The CDR3 region has the DNA TGTGCCAGCAGCGAACAGGGGGCGGGGGATACGCAGTATTTT. Its protein is CASSEQGAGDTQYF. The complete variable domain, with remaining parts taken from reference TRBV7-9 and TRBJ2-3, reads DTGVSQNPRHKITKRGQNVTFRCDPISEHNRLYWYRQTLGQGPEFLTYFQNEAQLEKSRLLSDRFSAERPKGSFSTLEIQRTEQGDSAMYLCASSEQGAGDTQYFGPGTRLTVL.

This clone showed up just a few times. This sequence joins TRBV7-9 and TRBJ1-6; no firm D call. This CDR3 has 14 residues. Trimming took off 2 bases at V and 9 bases at J, with 11 bases between the two ends. The germline V gene encodes CDR1 SEHNR and CDR2 FQNEAQ (reference sequence). The DNA for the CDR3 is TGTGCCAGCAGCTTACTATCCGGGAGTTCACCCCTCCACTTT. This translates into CASSLLSGSSPLHF.

This clone was seen only a few times. The chain joins TRBV5-8 to TRBJ2-2, with D possibly matching TRBD2 (7 bases). The CDR3 length is 16 residues. CDR1 and CDR2 from the germline V gene are SGHTS and YDEGEE. V shed 2 bases and J shed 4 bases, with 15 bases lying between them. The CDR3 sequence is CASSLRGGAVTGELFF. The DNA of the CDR3 is TGTGCCAGCAGCTTAAGAGGGGGGGCCGTCACCGGGGAGCTGTTTTTT. Full variable domain (missing parts from reference TRBV5-8 and TRBJ2-2): EAGVTQSPTHLIKTRGQQATLRCSPISGHTSVYWYQQALGLGLQFLLWYDEGEERNRGNFPPRFSGRQFPNYSSELNVNALELEDSALYLCASSLRGGAVTGELFFGEGSRLTVL.

A few counts support this clone. The rearrangement links TRBV28 to TRBJ1-6, with D possibly being TRBD1 (6 bases). Per the germline V gene, CDR1 is MDHEN and CDR2 is SYDVKM. Trimming shortened V by 3 bases and J by 9 bases, and 9 bases separated the two germline ends. The CDR3 totals 13 residues. In DNA, the CDR3 is TGTGCCAGCAGTTTGAGGACAGTTTCACCCCTCCACTTT. Residues: CASSLRTVSPLHF.

The V call is TRBV5-4, the J call TRBJ1-2, with TRBD1 matching over 11 bases. Trimming cost V 4 bases and J 8 bases; bases outside gene matches: 4. Germline CDR1 is SGHNT and CDR2 is YYREEE (reference sequence). The CDR3 is made up of 13 amino acids. The CDR3 coding sequence is TGTGCCAGCAGCCCGGGACAGGGGGTAGGCTACACCTTC. It encodes CASSPGQGVGYTF.

The CDR3 loop is CASSATQGGQAYGYTF. In nucleotides, the CDR3 is TGTGCCAGTAGTGCGACCCAAGGGGGACAGGCGTATGGCTACACCTTC. The gene calls are TRBV19 and TRBJ1-2; 8 bases align to TRBD1. Germline V gives CDR1 LNHDA, CDR2 SQIVND (reference sequence). The CDR3 has 16 amino acids. Germline trimming cut 5 bases from V and 5 bases from J; bases unmatched to any gene: 13.

This sequence joins TRBV18 and TRBJ1-3; a possible D gene is TRBD1 (5 bases). Germline assignment: CDR1 KGHSH and CDR2 LQKENI. V was pared by 3 bases and J by 4 bases, with 16 bases between. CDR3 size: 16 residues. This CDR3 is CASSPLGGKTGNTIYF. The CDR3 DNA reads TGTGCCAGCTCACCGCTCGGGGGAAAGACGGGAAACACCATATATTTT.